This TCR beta chain originates from a study of T cell responses to AZD1222 COVID-19 vaccine. The sample holds one count of this clone. The target antigen is unknown. General study points: Spike-specific TCR depth and breadth grew after two AZD1222 doses.

The germline CDR1 and CDR2 sequences are SGHTA and FQGTGA. The CDR3 sequence is 15 residues long. V lost 2 bases to trimming and J lost 4 bases, with 14 bases between them. Only in-frame clones appear in the TCRdb table, and some are missing; sequencing was by immunoSEQ multiplex PCR. The data hold 100,000 or so clones, with under 95% observed a single time. The chain recombines TRBV7-3 with TRBJ1-2, with D unclear. This clonotype originated in an adult who received the AZD1222 COVID-19 vaccine. Sample: peripheral blood, taken 28 days after the second AZD1222 dose. CDR3 sequence reads: CASSLPPGFGYGYTF. Here the CDR3 DNA reads TGTGCCAGCAGCTTACCTCCGGGATTTGGCTATGGCTACACCTTC.